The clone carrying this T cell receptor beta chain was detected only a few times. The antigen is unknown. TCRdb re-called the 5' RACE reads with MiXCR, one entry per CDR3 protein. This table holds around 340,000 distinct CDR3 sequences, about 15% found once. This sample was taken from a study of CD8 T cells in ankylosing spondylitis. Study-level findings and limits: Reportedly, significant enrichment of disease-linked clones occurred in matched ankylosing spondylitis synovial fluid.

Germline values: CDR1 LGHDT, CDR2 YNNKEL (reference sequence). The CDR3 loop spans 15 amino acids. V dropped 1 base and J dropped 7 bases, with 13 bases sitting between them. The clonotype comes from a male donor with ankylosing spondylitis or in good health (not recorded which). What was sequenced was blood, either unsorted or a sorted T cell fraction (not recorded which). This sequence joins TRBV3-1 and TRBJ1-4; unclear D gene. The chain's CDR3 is CASSQVKGQGEKLFF. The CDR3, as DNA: TGTGCCAGCAGCCAAGTTAAGGGCCAAGGTGAAAAACTGTTTTTT.